The following is a TCR beta chain sequence with its context. The PCR employed 60 Vbeta primers together with 13 Jbeta primers. Method: immunoSEQ multiplex PCR; TCRdb's copy keeps in-frame clones and lacks some. This repertoire comprises under 200,000 clones; its ten largest clones make up around 0.79%. Germline CDR1 is ENHRY and CDR2 is SYGVKD. The V and J ends lost 7 bases and 0 bases, in that order; junction bases with no gene match: 5. The CDR3 is made up of 16 amino acids. This entry belongs to a study of cytomegalovirus exposure and HLA in healthy donors. Nominally healthy donors were sampled, though unrecorded immune exposures were likely.

The specimen was PBMCs. This chain joins TRBV10-3 and TRBJ2-1, with 11 bases identical to TRBD2. The sequence was collected from a woman aged 18-29 years in good health and CMV-seropositive. The CDR3 nucleotides read TGTGCCATCAAGGGGACTAGCGGCAGCTCCTACAATGAGCAGTTCTTC. Protein: CAIKGTSGSSYNEQFF.